The 17 T cell receptor beta chains given below trace back to one sample, sequenced in a study of T cell clonality in common variable immunodeficiency. The assay was immunoSEQ multiplex PCR, and TCRdb's table has in-frame clones only and misses some. The repertoire has tens of thousands of clones, none seen only once; the ten largest take around 6.7%. Study-level points and caveats: In common variable immunodeficiency, TCR beta chains reportedly carried fewer deletions and N-nucleotide insertions.

No cognate antigen is known for these TCRs. Material for sequencing was peripheral blood mononuclear cells. These receptors all come from a human donor with common variable immunodeficiency.

Ten or more counts support this clone. Sequencing ends 3 residues short of the CDR3 end; the germline J gene provides the rest. The chain is built from TRBV27 and TRBJ1-1; 8 bases align to TRBD1. The CDR3 runs to 15 residues. From germline, CDR1 is MNHEY and CDR2 SMNVEV (reference sequence). After removal of 0 bases from V and 5 bases from J, the junction contained 5 bases not matched to a gene. The CDR3 bases that were read are TGTGCCAGCAGTTTATCGTTCAGGGGGCTTACTGAA. Its protein product is CASSLSFRGLTE. The whole CDR3 sequence reads CASSLSFRGLTEAFF.

This clone was found many times. The CDR3 goes on 3 residues after the read ends, and that part is filled in from the germline J gene. The J gene is TRBJ2-5, the V gene TRBV7-6; D is unclear. The CDR3 length is 12 residues. The germline CDR1 and CDR2 sequences are SGHVS and FNYEAQ. The germline V and J ends were trimmed by 5 bases and 4 bases, with 8 bases remaining between them. CDR3 DNA, as far as it was read: TGTGCCAGCAGCCCCTCGGGAGAGACC. Protein product: CASSPSGET. The CDR3 reads in full as CASSPSGETQYF.

This clone has at least ten counts. The read stops 3 residues short of the end of the CDR3; the missing end is completed from the germline J gene. The chain uses TRBV7-3 and TRBJ2-1; 7 positions agree with TRBD2. CDR3 length: 17 amino acids. CDR1 is SGHTA and CDR2 is FQGTGA in the germline V gene. V lost 1 base to trimming and J lost 4 bases; unmatched junction nucleotides: 10. The CDR3 sequence is CASSLRGGGVDYNEQFF. The CDR3 DNA, read in part, is TGTGCCAGCAGCTTAAGGGGCGGGGGAGTGGATTACAATGAG.

This clone showed up just a few times. The read finishes 3 residues shy of the CDR3 end, and the germline J gene is used to complete it. The chain combines TRBV7-6 with TRBJ1-6, with 7 bases that match TRBD1. The ends lost 5 bases at V and 6 bases at J; junction bases unmatched: 7. This CDR3 comprises 15 residues. CDR1 is SGHVS and CDR2 is FNYEAQ in the germline V gene. CDR3 DNA (partial): TGTGCCAGCAGCGGTCGACAGGGCGGTAATTCACCC. It is translated as CASSGRQGGNSP. The whole CDR3 reads CASSGRQGGNSPLHF. The full variable domain, in which reference TRBV7-6 and TRBJ1-6 provide the parts outside the CDR3, is GAGVSQSPRYKVTKRGQDVALRCDPISGHVSLYWYRQALGQGPEFLTYFNYEAQQDKSGLPNDRFSAERPEGSISTLTIQRTEQRDSAMYRCASSGRQGGNSPLHFGNGTRLTVT.

At least ten counts were recorded for this clone. The observed sequence ends 3 residues before the CDR3 terminus, with the missing tail filled in from the germline J gene. The genes are TRBV30 and TRBJ1-5; tentative D call: TRBD1 (5 bases). The germline gives CDR1 GTSNPN, CDR2 SVGIG (reference sequence). The V gene lost 2 bases and the J gene lost 0 bases, with 5 bases spanning the gap. This CDR3 has 13 residues. The CDR3 DNA, read in part, is TGTGCCTGGAGTCAGGGTAGCAATCAGCCC. Protein: CAWSQGSNQP. The whole CDR3 region reads CAWSQGSNQPQHF.

This clone appeared many times. The read stops 3 residues short of the end of the CDR3; the missing end is completed from the germline J gene. The chain employs TRBV2 and TRBJ1-3; possibly TRBD1 for D (6 bases). This CDR3 is 14 amino acids long. Germline loops: CDR1 SNHLY, CDR2 FYNNEI. The germline V and J ends were trimmed by 5 bases and 8 bases, with 16 bases remaining between them. The CDR3 bases that were read are TGTGCCAGCAGTAGGGCGGACAGTCGTGACACC. Translation: CASSRADSRDT. The whole CDR3 is CASSRADSRDTIYF.

Of note for this clone: The read comes to an end 3 residues before the CDR3 does, leaving the germline J gene to fill in the end. This chain joins TRBV5-1 and TRBJ2-1; a weak D match, TRBD1 (5 bases). Germline CDR1 reads SGHRS; CDR2 reads YFSETQ. Deletions cut 2 bases from V and 8 bases from J, with 11 bases between. The CDR3 has 13 residues. The CDR3: CASSFPQGDEQFF. Incomplete CDR3 DNA: TGCGCCAGCAGCTTCCCCCAGGGCGATGAG. Variable domain in full (rest from reference TRBV5-1 and TRBJ2-1): KAGVTQTPRYLIKTRGQQVTLSCSPISGHRSVSWYQQTPGQGLQFLFEYFSETQRNKGNFPGRFSGRQFSNSRSEMNVSTLELGDSALYLCASSFPQGDEQFFGPGTRLTVL.

This clone came up many times. The sequence runs out 3 residues before the end of the CDR3; the remainder is reconstructed from the germline J gene. The rearrangement links TRBV7-9 to TRBJ2-5; TRBD1 is a possible D gene (7 bases). The CDR3 is 15 amino acids. CDR1 and CDR2 (germline): SEHNR, FQNEAQ (reference sequence). Trimming took off 5 bases at V and 0 bases at J, with 13 bases between the two ends. The sequenced CDR3 bases are TGTGCCAGCAGCCGACAGGGAGGATACCAAGAGACC. Amino acid sequence: CASSRQGGYQET. The entire CDR3 protein is CASSRQGGYQETQYF.

Concerning this clone: The read ends 3 residues before the CDR3 terminus; that terminus is restored from the germline J gene. The genes are TRBV19 and TRBJ1-6, with D unresolved. Germline CDR1 reads LNHDA; CDR2 reads SQIVND (reference sequence). V gave up 6 bases and J gave up 6 bases, with 9 bases separating them. The CDR3 runs 13 residues. The CDR3 sequence is CASRSRANSPLHF. CDR3 bases read: TGTGCCAGTAGATCGCGGGCTAATTCACCC.

A note on this clone: The read is 3 residues too short to cover the CDR3 end, so that end is filled in from the germline J gene. The chain uses TRBV6-2 or TRBV6-3 and TRBJ1-5, with D tentatively TRBD1 (6 bases). V was cut by 2 bases and J by 7 bases, with 12 bases left in between. The CDR3 has 14 amino acids. The germline V gene encodes CDR1 MNHEY and CDR2 SVGEGT. The chain's CDR3 is CASSYGGATQPQHF. CDR3 DNA, as far as it was read: TGTGCCAGCAGTTACGGGGGGGCCACCCAGCCC.

In regard to this clone: The read terminates 3 residues ahead of where the CDR3 ends, so the germline J gene completes it. This sequence joins TRBV10-3 and TRBJ2-7; a weak D match, TRBD1 (5 bases). The CDR3 consists of 13 residues. V was clipped by 2 bases and J by 4 bases, with 9 bases between them. CDR1 ENHRY and CDR2 SYGVKD come from the germline V gene. The part of the CDR3 DNA that was read is TGTGCCATCAGTGAGCCGGACATTTACGAG. This gives the protein CAISEPDIYE. The entire CDR3 protein is CAISEPDIYEQYF.

This clone was picked up a small number of times. The DNA read from the CDR3 is TGTGCCAGTAGTCGAGGGACAGGGGATCGGCGAAACTATGGC. Its protein is CASSRGTGDRRNYG. The whole CDR3 protein is CASSRGTGDRRNYGYTF. The V and J genes are TRBV19 and TRBJ1-2; 10 bases agree with TRBD1. The DNA ends 3 residues before the CDR3 does, and the rest of the CDR3 is filled in from the germline J gene. V was pared by 5 bases and J by 2 bases, with 11 bases of the junction left unmatched. Germline loops: CDR1 LNHDA, CDR2 SQIVND (reference sequence). There are 17 residues in the CDR3.

As concerns this clone: The CDR3 end falls 3 residues outside the read, so it is completed with the germline J gene. The chain joins TRBV7-8 to TRBJ2-7, with 11 bases that match TRBD2. CDR1 is SGHVS and CDR2 is FQNEAQ in the germline V gene. The CDR3 covers 14 residues. The J segment lost 3 bases and the V segment lost 5 bases, leaving 3 bases of the junction unmatched. The CDR3 bases that were read are TGTGCCAGCAGCGGGGGACTAGCGGTCTACGAG. This codes for CASSGGLAVYE. From start to end, the CDR3 is CASSGGLAVYEQYF.

This clone was counted ten times or more. At one end the junction does not follow the germline gene, possibly because of a read error. CDR3: CASRLTGTGDNEQFF. The sequenced part of the CDR3 DNA is TGTGCCAGCAGGTTAACCGGGACTGGGGACAATGAG. This sequence joins TRBV7-3 and TRBJ2-1; TRBD2 might be the D (6 bases). The CDR3 goes on 3 residues after the read ends, and that part is filled in from the germline J gene. The CDR3 covers 15 residues. Germline V gene data show CDR1 as SGHTA and CDR2 as FQGTGA.

This clone was detected ten times or more. Coverage ceases 3 residues before the CDR3 finishes, and the germline J gene fills in the end. This chain uses TRBV2 with TRBJ2-7; the match to TRBD1 covers 7 bases. Per germline, CDR1 SNHLY and CDR2 FYNNEI. CDR3 length: 13 residues. Trimming took 6 bases from V and 4 from J; bases not matched to a gene: 6. CDR3 sequence reads: CASRGEGAYEQYF. The covered CDR3 bases are TGTGCCAGCAGGGGCGAGGGGGCTTACGAG.

Comments on this clone: One end of the junction does not line up with germline, which may come from a read error. Read data end 3 residues before the CDR3 end; the end is taken from the germline J gene. V usage is TRBV7-3 and J usage is TRBJ2-1; maybe TRBD2 (5 bases). The CDR3 runs 11 residues. The V gene's germline CDR1 is SGHTA and CDR2 FQGTGA. CDR3 region: CSSSLEGEQFF. The covered CDR3 bases are TGTTCCAGCAGCTTAGAGGGTGAG.

This clone has just a few counts. From the germline J gene comes the end of the CDR3, since the read stops 3 residues before it. The chain combines TRBV6-2 or TRBV6-3 with TRBJ2-7; D is unresolved. Germline V CDR1 and CDR2: MNHEY, SVGEGT. Trimming removed 5 bases from V and 6 bases from J, with 11 bases in between. CDR3 length equals 12 residues. The part of the CDR3 DNA that was read is TGTGCCAGCAGTATCAACATGCCCGAG. It encodes CASSINMPE. The full CDR3 protein is CASSINMPEQYF.